This is a list of T cell receptor beta chains from one sample in a study of PD-1 blockade in classical Hodgkin lymphoma. This table comes from immunoSEQ multiplex PCR, and its TCRdb copy is limited to in-frame clones, with some not included. Of about 22,000 clones detected, about two thirds appear once; the ten largest clones hold 5.8%. Source: peripheral blood mononuclear cells (PBMCs), taken at baseline. These receptors were taken from a human donor with classical Hodgkin lymphoma. The CDR3 runs from the conserved cysteine through the conserved F or W. The D gene is left open where the match is weak. Rows give clone size only sometimes, using once, few, many, or a class for an expanded clone.

CAWSVPMRVSEQYF	TGTGCCTGGAGTGTCCCCATGCGAGTTTCCGAGCAGTACTTC	TRBV30	TRBJ2-7	-	-
CAWSVGTVSYEQYF	TGTGCCTGGAGTGTAGGGACAGTCTCCTACGAGCAGTACTTC	TRBV30	TRBJ2-7	-	TRBD1
CASSAGQDYNSPLHF	TGTGCCAGCTCTGCTGGACAGGACTATAATTCACCCCTCCACTTT	TRBV18	TRBJ1-6	-	TRBD1
CASSQDRAGSAGELFF	TGCGCCAGCAGCCAAGATAGGGCAGGGTCAGCCGGGGAGCTGTTTTTT	TRBV4-1	TRBJ2-2	-	-
CAISESGARTSPLHF	TGTGCCATCAGTGAGTCGGGGGCAAGAACGTCACCCCTCCACTTT	TRBV10-3	TRBJ1-6	few	-
CASSYSPEAGAFF	TGTGCCAGCAGTTACTCGCCGGAAGCTGGAGCTTTCTTT	TRBV6-6	TRBJ1-1	-	-
CASSLGGLAGGMSSYNEQFF	TGTGCCAGCAGCTTAGGGGGACTAGCGGGAGGCATGAGCTCCTACAATGAGCAGTTCTTC	TRBV7-3	TRBJ2-1	-	TRBD2
CASSQMGRGGQPQHF	TGTGCCAGCTCCCAAATGGGCAGGGGAGGTCAGCCCCAGCATTTT	TRBV18	TRBJ1-5	-	-
CASSQGLAGASTQYF	TGCGCCAGCAGCCAGGGACTAGCGGGGGCCTCTACCCAGTACTTC	TRBV5-1	TRBJ2-5	-	TRBD2
CAPKGAGAPNYGYTF	TGTGCCCCCAAGGGGGCGGGGGCCCCTAACTATGGCTACACCTTC	TRBV21-1	TRBJ1-2	few	-
CASSLGTGNQPQHF	TGTGCCAGCAGTCTCGGGACGGGCAATCAGCCCCAGCATTTT	TRBV28	TRBJ1-5	-	-
CASSIEARQGLGGYTF	TGTGCCAGTAGTATAGAGGCTCGACAGGGACTGGGCGGCTACACCTTC	TRBV19	TRBJ1-2	-	TRBD1
CASSLAGVIGTGPSGTF	TGTGCCAGCAGCTTAGCCGGTGTAATCGGGACAGGGCCCTCTGGGACCTTC	TRBV7-2	TRBJ1-2	-	TRBD1
CASSQEGGRSTGELFF	TGCGCCAGCAGCCAAGAAGGAGGCAGATCCACCGGGGAGCTGTTTTTT	TRBV4-3	TRBJ2-2	-	-
CAISESKGAGTDTQYF	TGTGCCATCAGTGAGTCGAAGGGGGCGGGCACAGATACGCAGTATTTT	TRBV10-3	TRBJ2-3	-	TRBD1
CASSAPGGRDEQFF	TGTGCCAGCAGCGCCCCAGGGGGCCGCGATGAGCAGTTCTTC	TRBV11-2	TRBJ2-1	-	TRBD1
CASSIRDAGGGELFF	TGTGCCAGCAGTATCCGGGACGCCGGAGGGGGGGAGCTGTTTTTT	TRBV27	TRBJ2-2	-	-
CASSVEGLSTDTQYF	TGTGCCAGCAGCGTAGAAGGACTCAGCACAGATACGCAGTATTTT	TRBV9	TRBJ2-3	-	-
CASSLRAGGREQYF	TGTGCCAGCAGTCTCAGGGCGGGGGGGAGAGAGCAGTACTTC	TRBV7-2	TRBJ2-7	-	TRBD2
CAISESAGGTDQPQHF	TGTGCCATCAGTGAGTCGGCAGGGGGAACCGATCAGCCCCAGCATTTT	TRBV6-1	TRBJ1-5	-	TRBD1
CASSWGNPYQETQYF	TGTGCCAGCAGCTGGGGAAACCCGTACCAAGAGACCCAGTACTTC	TRBV5-6	TRBJ2-5	-	-
CASSFREPGELFF	TGTGCCAGCAGCTTCCGGGAACCCGGGGAGCTGTTTTTT	TRBV11-2	TRBJ2-2	few	-
CASSLQGQVGNEQFF	TGTGCCAGCAGCTTACAGGGACAGGTCGGCAATGAGCAGTTCTTC	TRBV11-2	TRBJ2-1	-	TRBD1
CATKGFGEQYF	TGTGCCACCAAGGGGTTTGGGGAGCAGTACTTC	TRBV6-5	TRBJ2-7	-	-
CASSERGLAGWDTGELFF	TGTGCCAGTAGTGAGAGGGGGCTAGCGGGTTGGGACACCGGGGAGCTGTTTTTT	TRBV19	TRBJ2-2	once	-
CASSSAPGGDAEFF	TGCGCCAGCAGCTCCGCACCAGGGGGGGATGCGGAGTTCTTC	TRBV5-1	TRBJ2-1	medium-sized	-
CASSLNGGLSYEQYF	TGTGCCAGCAGTTTAAATGGGGGGTTATCCTACGAGCAGTACTTC	TRBV28	TRBJ2-7	-	-
CAWSPGQRYEQYF	TGTGCCTGGAGTCCCGGACAGCGCTACGAGCAGTACTTC	TRBV30	TRBJ2-7	-	-
CASSELGQDTQYF	TGCGCCAGCAGTGAGTTGGGGCAAGATACGCAGTATTTT	TRBV10-2	TRBJ2-3	-	-
CASSLAARDNEQFF	TGTGCCAGCAGCTTAGCTGCCAGGGACAATGAGCAGTTCTTC	TRBV7-2	TRBJ2-1	-	-
CASSSPDWGYYGYTF	TGTGCCAGCAGCTCGCCGGACTGGGGCTACTATGGCTACACCTTC	TRBV7-2	TRBJ1-2	-	-
CASTGSEGSYNSPLHF	TGTGCCAGCACAGGATCGGAGGGCTCCTATAATTCACCCCTCCACTTT	TRBV28	TRBJ1-6	-	-
CASSLVGQGNTEAFF	TGCGCCAGCAGCTTGGTAGGACAGGGGAACACTGAAGCTTTCTTT	TRBV5-1	TRBJ1-1	-	TRBD1
CASSYSMFQPQHF	TGTGCCAGCAGTTACTCGATGTTTCAGCCCCAGCATTTT	TRBV6-5	TRBJ1-5	medium-sized	-
CASSTRTGSTDTQYF	TGTGCCAGCAGTACCCGGACAGGCAGCACAGATACGCAGTATTTT	TRBV6-1	TRBJ2-3	-	TRBD1
CASRSAGGTEAFF	TGCGCCAGCAGATCGGCAGGGGGCACTGAAGCTTTCTTT	TRBV10-2	TRBJ1-1	-	TRBD1
CASEAGLYAFF	TGTGCCAGCGAGGCAGGGTTGTATGCTTTCTTT	TRBV7-9	TRBJ1-1	-	-
CASSTGTSTGELFF	TGTGCCAGCAGCACCGGGACTAGCACCGGGGAGCTGTTTTTT	TRBV7-3	TRBJ2-2	-	TRBD2
CASSGARQGSYNEQFF	TGTGCCAGCTCGGGTGCAAGACAGGGGTCCTACAATGAGCAGTTCTTC	TRBV7-2	TRBJ2-1	few	TRBD1